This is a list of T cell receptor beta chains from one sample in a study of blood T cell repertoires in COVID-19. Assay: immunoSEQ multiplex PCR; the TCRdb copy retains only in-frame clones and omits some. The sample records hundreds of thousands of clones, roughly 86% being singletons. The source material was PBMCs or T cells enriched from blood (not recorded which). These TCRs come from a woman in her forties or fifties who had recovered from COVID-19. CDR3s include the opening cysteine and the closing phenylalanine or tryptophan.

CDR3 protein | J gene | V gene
CASSFNGNEKLFF | TRBJ1-4 | TRBV28
CASSPDTGYGYTF | TRBJ1-2 | TRBV18
CASSSRGTGTLWSGNTIYF | TRBJ1-3 | TRBV7-9
CASSVGRNNQPQHF | TRBJ1-5 | TRBV9
CASSSAGTTPYEQYF | TRBJ2-7 | TRBV7-9
CATTLKGGTGVSEAFF | TRBJ1-1 | TRBV15
CATSPQGFSYEQYF | TRBJ2-7 | TRBV15
CASSQVGRGGPQETQYF | TRBJ2-5 | TRBV3-1/TRBV3-2
CSASKGARNNQPQHF | TRBJ1-5 | TRBV20-1
CASSVTGPGELFF | TRBJ2-2 | TRBV10-1
CASSPGHISGNTIYF | TRBJ1-3 | TRBV7-2
CASSQSQGQTDTQYF | TRBJ2-3 | TRBV3-1/TRBV3-2